This TCR beta chain came from a study of blood T cell repertoires in COVID-19. About the research overall: The origin of the acute and convalescent COVID-19 samples was the United States, Italy and Spain.

Repertoires were generated with immunoSEQ multiplex PCR, while TCRdb's copy carries only in-frame clones and drops some. The sample holds 260,000 or so clones, 70% to 90% seen once. This CDR3 region has 15 residues. The ends lost 4 bases at V and 7 bases at J; junction bases unmatched: 4. Germline CDR1 reads MGHRA; CDR2 reads YSYEKL. The chain is built from TRBV4-1 and TRBJ2-1; 13 nucleotides align to TRBD2. This receptor was obtained from a woman in her forties with acute COVID-19. The specimen sequenced was PBMCs or T cells enriched from blood (not recorded which). CDR3 region: CASSRTSGSRNEQFF. DNA for the CDR3: TGCGCCAGCAGCCGGACTAGCGGGAGTCGGAATGAGCAGTTCTTC.